These 8 T cell receptor beta chains were all obtained from the same sample, sequenced in a study of blood T cell repertoires in COVID-19. Repertoires were generated with immunoSEQ multiplex PCR, while TCRdb's copy carries only in-frame clones and drops some. The sample consists of about 210,000 clones, less than 90% of them appearing once. What was sequenced was peripheral blood. Receptors originate from a man in his forties with acute or convalescent COVID-19.

This chain uses TRBV30 with TRBJ1-1; 9 nucleotides agree with TRBD1. CDR3 length equals 18 residues. The trim removed 2 bases at V and 1 base at J, leaving 14 bases unmatched. Germline V gives CDR1 GTSNPN, CDR2 SVGIG (reference sequence). The DNA of the CDR3 is TGTGCCTGGAGTCCACCTCGGGACAGGGCCGAATGGAACACTGAAGCTTTCTTT. Residues: CAWSPPRDRAEWNTEAFF.

The rearrangement uses TRBV2 and TRBJ2-5; TRBD2 matches 11 bases. CDR1 and CDR2 (germline): SNHLY, FYNNEI. The V gene end was trimmed by 4 bases and the J gene end by 4 bases; junction bases not matched to a gene: 5. The CDR3 has 15 residues. The CDR3, as DNA: TGTGCCAGCAGTGTTAGCGGGGGGGCCGGAGAGACCCAGTACTTC. Its protein is CASSVSGGAGETQYF.

This clone was observed once. The gene calls are TRBV7-2 and TRBJ2-7; 9 bases are shared with TRBD1. CDR1 is SGHTA, CDR2 FQGNSA, per germline. This CDR3 has 17 amino acids. The V and J ends lost 5 bases and 2 bases, in that order; junction bases with no gene match: 13. The CDR3 sequence is CASSAESHGTGTYEQYF. DNA of the CDR3: TGTGCCAGCAGCGCCGAATCCCACGGGACAGGGACCTACGAGCAGTACTTC.

V gene TRBV2 combines with J gene TRBJ1-1, with D unclear. Trimming pared 7 bases from V and 0 bases from J, leaving 12 bases between. CDR3 size: 14 residues. CDR1 and CDR2 from the germline V gene are SNHLY and FYNNEI. The CDR3 DNA reads TGTGCCAGCACCGAGATTTCCATGAACACTGAAGCTTTCTTT. Translation gives CASTEISMNTEAFF.

CDR3 in DNA: TGTGCCAGCTCACCACCGACAGGGCGGATGAACACTGAAGCTTTCTTT. Its translation is CASSPPTGRMNTEAFF. The rearrangement links TRBV18 to TRBJ1-1; 7 bases fit TRBD1. Germline V gene lookup returns CDR1 KGHSH and CDR2 LQKENI. The ends lost 0 bases at V and 0 bases at J; junction bases unmatched: 4. This CDR3 is 16 amino acids long. The full variable domain, completed using reference TRBV18 and TRBJ1-1, is NAGVMQNPRHLVRRRGQEARLRCSPMKGHSHVYWYRQLPEEGLKFMVYLQKENIIDESGMPKERFSAEFPKEGPSILRIQQVVRGDSAAYFCASSPPTGRMNTEAFFGQGTRLTVV.

This chain connects TRBV5-1 to TRBJ2-1, with D perhaps TRBD1 (5 bases). The CDR3 runs 13 residues. CDR1 and CDR2 from the germline V gene are SGHRS and YFSETQ. V was clipped by 7 bases and J by 0 bases, with 8 bases between them. CDR3 nucleotides: TGCGCCAGCTTCGACAGCTCCTACAATGAGCAGTTCTTC. Amino acids: CASFDSSYNEQFF.

The gene calls are TRBV21-1 and TRBJ1-5; the table gives TRBD1 as D, unverified against the DNA. TRBV21-1 is a known pseudogene. The CDR3 is made up of 14 amino acids. The chain's CDR3 is CASSETGRGQPQHF. Here the CDR3 DNA reads TGTGCCAGCTCGGAAACAGGAAGGGGTCAGCCCCAGCATTTT.

The rearrangement uses TRBV3-1 (or the pseudogene TRBV3-2) and TRBJ2-1; 11 nucleotides line up with TRBD1. V lost 4 bases, J lost 6 bases, and 5 bases stayed unmatched. The CDR3 totals 15 residues. Germline assignment: CDR1 LGHDT and CDR2 YNNKEL (reference sequence). In DNA, the CDR3 is TGTGCCAGCAGCCCCGGGACAGGGGGTCCCAATGAGCAGTTCTTC. As protein: CASSPGTGGPNEQFF.